The 8 T cell receptor beta chains below come from one sample, sequenced in a study of regulatory T cells in long-lasting Graves disease. Construction of the TCR beta libraries employed iRepertoire HTBI primers in conjunction with Arm-PCR of CDR3 regions. TCRdb independently ran MiXCR on the multiplex PCR reads; one entry per CDR3 protein. The repertoire includes roughly 440,000 distinct CDR3 sequences, around 17% of them detected once, and approximately 22% sits in the top ten. As for time point: newly diagnosed GD, antithyroid drugs for less than 3 months. Isolated PBMC RNA provided the starting material for the TCR library. The same specimen was also included in a second study, on T cells in Graves' hyperthyroidism and ophthalmopathy.

The sample consisted of peripheral blood mononuclear cells (PBMCs), taken at new diagnosis, from a patient treated with antithyroid drugs. These receptors came from a young woman with Graves disease.

The chain carries TRBV3-1 and TRBJ2-2, with 11 bases fitting TRBD2. Germline values: CDR1 LGHDT, CDR2 YNNKEL (reference sequence). V shed 1 base and J 3 bases; nucleotides not matched to a gene: 4. The CDR3 has 17 amino acids. The CDR3 region is CASSQVGTSGYTGELFF. DNA for the CDR3: TGTGCCAGCAGCCAAGTCGGGACTAGCGGCTACACCGGGGAGCTGTTTTTT. The variable domain in full, completed from reference TRBV3-1 and TRBJ2-2, reads DTAVSQTPKYLVTQMGNDKSIKCEQNLGHDTMYWYKQDSKKFLKIMFSYNNKELIINETVPNRFSPKSPDKAHLNLHINSLELGDSAVYFCASSQVGTSGYTGELFFGEGSRLTVL.

V usage is TRBV7-9 and J usage is TRBJ2-3, with TRBD1 as a possible D gene (6 bases). The end of the DNA fits TRBJ2-1 better, so the J call may be wrong. The CDR3 sequence is 13 residues long. Germline V gives CDR1 SEHNR, CDR2 FQNEAQ (reference sequence). The CDR3 protein is CASSLQGAYEQFF. In DNA form, the CDR3 reads TGTGCCAGCAGCCTACAGGGAGCCTACGAGCAGTTCTTC.

This clonotype was recorded many times. The chain has TRBV28 and TRBJ2-7; no reliable D call. The germline V and J ends were trimmed by 1 base and 7 bases, with 5 bases remaining between them. The CDR3 covers 11 residues. Germline V CDR1 and CDR2: MDHEN, SYDVKM. The CDR3 DNA follows: TGTGCCAGCAGTTTATCTTGGGAGCAGTACTTC. The encoded protein is CASSLSWEQYF.

The chain combines TRBV7-2 with TRBJ1-5; TRBD1 agrees at 7 bases. Germline-derived CDR1 and CDR2 are SGHTA and FQGNSA. The ends lost 5 bases at V and 7 bases at J; junction bases unmatched: 8. CDR3 length: 14 amino acids. This CDR3 is CASSPGTAGQPQHF. CDR3 sequence (DNA): TGTGCCAGCAGCCCCGGGACAGCGGGACAGCCCCAGCATTTT.

The chain carries TRBV12-3 or TRBV12-4 and TRBJ1-1; D not certain. This CDR3 contains 13 residues. Trimming took off 6 bases at V and 0 bases at J, with 8 bases between the two ends. CDR3 in DNA: TGTGCCAGCAGACCGACGATGAACACTGAAGCTTTCTTT. Its protein is CASRPTMNTEAFF.

This sequence joins TRBV27 and TRBJ2-5, with a possible D match to TRBD2 (5 bases). The length of the CDR3 is 13 residues. Deletions cut 6 bases from V and 5 bases from J, with 13 bases between. CDR1 is MNHEY and CDR2 is SMNVEV in the germline V gene (reference sequence). CDR3 in DNA: TGTGCCAGCAGCGACTTGGAGGACGAGACCCAGTACTTC. This encodes CASSDLEDETQYF.

The chain uses TRBV6-1 and TRBJ2-2; 7 nucleotides agree with TRBD2. Germline values: CDR1 MNHNS, CDR2 SASEGT. The CDR3 is 18 amino acids. V shed 4 bases, J shed 1 base, and the junction held 12 bases outside the gene matches. CDR3 DNA: TGTGCCAGCAGTGTCGGGTTCGCTAGCGGAGGGAACACCGGGGAGCTGTTTTTT. Translating it yields CASSVGFASGGNTGELFF.

This clonotype was seen just once. The V and J genes are TRBV14 and TRBJ2-1; D uncertain. The CDR3 covers 14 residues. The germline V gene has CDR1 SGHDN and CDR2 FVKESK. Trimming pared 0 bases from V and 10 bases from J, leaving 13 bases between. The CDR3 DNA sequence: TGTGCCAGCAGCCAAGAGGTACTCTTTGACGAGCAGTTCTTC. This codes for CASSQEVLFDEQFF.